The T cell receptor (beta chain) under discussion was sequenced for a study of PD-1 blockade in classical Hodgkin lymphoma. The CDR3 loop spans 15 amino acids. V shed 4 bases and J 2 bases; nucleotides not matched to a gene: 4. In germline, CDR1 is SGHVS, CDR2 FNYEAQ. The sample's time point: cycle 4 day 1 (C4D1), after 6 weeks of nivolumab. Each of the patients experienced relapse following autologous stem cell transplantation, and their brentuximab vedotin exposure differed. From thawed PBMCs, magnetic negative selection was used to isolate the CD8+ T cells. Profiled with immunoSEQ multiplex PCR; TCRdb holds only in-frame clones, not every one. The table lists 2,500 to 3,500 clones, over 70% of them singletons.

This clonotype was obtained from a human donor with classical Hodgkin lymphoma. The specimen comprised CD8+ T cells from blood, sampled before the fourth cycle of nivolumab. The chain employs TRBV7-6 and TRBJ2-1; TRBD1 aligns across 8 bases. CDR3 sequence reads: CASSSEGQAYNEQFF. In DNA form, the CDR3 reads TGTGCCAGCAGCTCGGAGGGACAGGCCTACAATGAGCAGTTCTTC.